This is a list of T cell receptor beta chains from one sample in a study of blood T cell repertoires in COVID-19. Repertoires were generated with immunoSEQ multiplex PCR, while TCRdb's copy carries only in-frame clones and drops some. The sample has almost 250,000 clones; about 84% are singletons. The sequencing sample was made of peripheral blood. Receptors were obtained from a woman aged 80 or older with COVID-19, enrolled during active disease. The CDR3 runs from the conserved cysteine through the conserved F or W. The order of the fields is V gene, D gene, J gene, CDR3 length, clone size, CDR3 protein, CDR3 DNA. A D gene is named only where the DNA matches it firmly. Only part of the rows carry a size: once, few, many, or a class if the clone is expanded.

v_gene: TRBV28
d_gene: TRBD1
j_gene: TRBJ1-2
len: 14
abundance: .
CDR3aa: CASSVTGANYGYTF
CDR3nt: TGTGCCAGCAGTGTGACAGGGGCTAACTATGGCTACACCTTC

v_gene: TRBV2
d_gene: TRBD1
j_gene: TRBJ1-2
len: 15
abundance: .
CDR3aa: CASSDTTGALGGYTF
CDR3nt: TGTGCCAGCAGTGATACGACAGGGGCCTTAGGAGGCTACACCTTC

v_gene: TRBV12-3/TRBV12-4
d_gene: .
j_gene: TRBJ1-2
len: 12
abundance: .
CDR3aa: CASSNFGSGYTF
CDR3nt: TGTGCCAGCAGCAACTTCGGGAGTGGCTACACCTTC

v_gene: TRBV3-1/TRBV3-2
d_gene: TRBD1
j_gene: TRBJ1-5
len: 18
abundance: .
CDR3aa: CASSRSPRDRGSNQPQHF
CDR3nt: TGTGCCAGCAGCCGCTCCCCCCGGGACAGGGGGAGCAATCAGCCCCAGCATTTT

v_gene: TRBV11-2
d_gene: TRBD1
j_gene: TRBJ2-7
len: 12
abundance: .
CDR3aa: CANSYGDRAVHF
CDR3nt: TGTGCCAACAGCTACGGAGACAGGGCTGTTCACTTC

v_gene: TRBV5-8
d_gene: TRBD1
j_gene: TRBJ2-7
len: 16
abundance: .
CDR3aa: CASSPGTGSFTYEQYF
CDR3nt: TGTGCCAGCAGCCCCGGGACAGGGAGCTTCACCTACGAGCAGTACTTC

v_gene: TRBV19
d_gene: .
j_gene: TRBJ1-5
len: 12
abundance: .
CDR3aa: CASSDRNQPQHF
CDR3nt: TGTGCCAGTAGTGATCGGAATCAGCCCCAGCATTTT

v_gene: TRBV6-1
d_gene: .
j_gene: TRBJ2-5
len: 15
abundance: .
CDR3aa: CASSEARGRQETQYF
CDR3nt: TGTGCCAGCAGTGAAGCGAGAGGCCGCCAAGAGACCCAGTACTTC

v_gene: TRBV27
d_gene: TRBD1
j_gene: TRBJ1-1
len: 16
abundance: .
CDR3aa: CASSFTASGTGSEAFF
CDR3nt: TGTGCCAGCAGTTTTACAGCGAGTGGGACAGGGTCGGAAGCTTTCTTT

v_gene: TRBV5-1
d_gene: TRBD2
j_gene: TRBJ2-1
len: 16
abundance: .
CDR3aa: CASSLAGRGGASEQFF
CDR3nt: TGCGCCAGCAGCTTGGCCGGGCGCGGGGGGGCATCGGAGCAGTTCTTC

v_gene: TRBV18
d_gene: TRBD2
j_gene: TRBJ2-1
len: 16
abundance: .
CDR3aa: CASSPPQTGGNNEQFF
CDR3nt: TGTGCCAGCTCACCACCCCAGACGGGGGGGAACAATGAGCAGTTCTTC

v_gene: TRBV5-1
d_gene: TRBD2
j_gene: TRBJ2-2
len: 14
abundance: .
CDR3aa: CASSTGLAGGELFF
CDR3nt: TGCGCCAGCAGCACGGGACTAGCAGGAGGGGAGCTGTTTTTT

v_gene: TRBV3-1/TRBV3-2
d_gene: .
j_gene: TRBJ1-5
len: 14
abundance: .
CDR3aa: CASSQRQFNQPQHF
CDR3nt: TGTGCCAGCAGCCAAAGACAGTTCAATCAGCCCCAGCATTTT

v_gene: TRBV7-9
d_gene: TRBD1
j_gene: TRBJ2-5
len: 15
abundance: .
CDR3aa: CASSLWLGQQETQYF
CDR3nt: TGTGCCAGCAGCTTGTGGTTGGGACAGCAAGAGACCCAGTACTTC

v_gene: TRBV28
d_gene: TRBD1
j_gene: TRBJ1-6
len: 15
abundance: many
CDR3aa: CASSLDRELASPLHF
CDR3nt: TGTGCCAGCAGTTTAGACAGGGAATTAGCCTCACCCCTCCACTTT

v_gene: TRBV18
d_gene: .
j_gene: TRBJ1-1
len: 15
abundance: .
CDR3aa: CASSPPTGLNTEAFF
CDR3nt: TGTGCCAGCTCACCGCCTACAGGGCTGAACACTGAAGCTTTCTTT

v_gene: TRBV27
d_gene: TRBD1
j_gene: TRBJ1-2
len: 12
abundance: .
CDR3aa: CASRATGEGYTF
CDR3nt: TGTGCCAGCAGGGCGACAGGGGAAGGCTACACCTTC

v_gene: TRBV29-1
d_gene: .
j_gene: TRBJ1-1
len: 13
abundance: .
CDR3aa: CSVETTVNTEAFF
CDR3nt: TGCAGCGTGGAAACGACTGTAAACACTGAAGCTTTCTTT

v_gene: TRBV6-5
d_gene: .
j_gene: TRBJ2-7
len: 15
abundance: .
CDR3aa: CASRGGPVSDREQYF
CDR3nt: TGTGCCAGCAGGGGGGGGCCCGTATCAGACAGGGAGCAGTACTTC

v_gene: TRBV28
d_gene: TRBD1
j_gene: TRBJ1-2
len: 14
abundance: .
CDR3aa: CASSGRDRDYGYTF
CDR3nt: TGTGCCAGCAGTGGACGGGACAGGGACTATGGCTACACCTTC

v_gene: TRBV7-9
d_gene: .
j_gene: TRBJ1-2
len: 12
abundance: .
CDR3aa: CASSNRDYGYTF
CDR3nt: TGTGCCAGCAGCAACAGGGACTATGGCTACACCTTC

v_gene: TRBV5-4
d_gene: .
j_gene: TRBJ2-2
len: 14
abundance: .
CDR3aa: CASSRDLNTGELFF
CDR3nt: TGTGCCAGCAGCCGAGATCTGAACACCGGGGAGCTGTTTTTT

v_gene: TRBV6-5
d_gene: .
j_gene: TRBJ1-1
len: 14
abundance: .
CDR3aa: CASSSAGIGTEAFF
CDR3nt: TGTGCCAGCAGTTCCGCGGGCATCGGGACAGAAGCTTTCTTT

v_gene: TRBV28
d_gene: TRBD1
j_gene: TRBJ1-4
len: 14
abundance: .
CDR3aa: CASSAGQVNEKLFF
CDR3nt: TGTGCCAGCAGCGCGGGACAGGTAAATGAAAAACTGTTTTTT

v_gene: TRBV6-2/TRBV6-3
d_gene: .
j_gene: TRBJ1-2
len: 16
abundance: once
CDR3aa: CASSYTDRPWFYGYTF
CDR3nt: TGTGCCAGCAGTTACACTGACAGGCCCTGGTTCTATGGCTACACCTTC

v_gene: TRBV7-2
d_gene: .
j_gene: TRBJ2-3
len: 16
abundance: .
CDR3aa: CASSLTGRPSTDTQYF
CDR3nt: TGTGCCAGCAGCTTAACGGGTCGGCCTAGCACAGATACGCAGTATTTT

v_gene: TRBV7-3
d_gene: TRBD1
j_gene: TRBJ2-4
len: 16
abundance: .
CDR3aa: CASSPGQGLAKNIQYF
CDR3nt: TGTGCCAGCAGCCCCGGACAGGGGCTGGCCAAAAACATTCAGTACTTC

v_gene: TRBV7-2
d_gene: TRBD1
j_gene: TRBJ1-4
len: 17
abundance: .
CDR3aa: CASSPLKRTGGSEKLFF
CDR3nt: TGTGCCAGCAGCCCACTGAAAAGGACAGGGGGCAGTGAAAAACTGTTTTTT

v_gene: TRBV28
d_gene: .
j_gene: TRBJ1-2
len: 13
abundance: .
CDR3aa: CASSLRQVYGYTF
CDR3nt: TGTGCCAGCAGTCTGCGACAGGTCTATGGCTACACCTTC

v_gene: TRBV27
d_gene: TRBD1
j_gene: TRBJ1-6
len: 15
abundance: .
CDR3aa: CASSPRTGLHSPLHF
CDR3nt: TGTGCCAGCAGTCCCAGGACAGGTTTGCATTCACCCCTCCACTTT